This T cell receptor beta chain was captured in a study of cytotoxic CD8 clonotypes in ibrutinib-treated CLL. This table comes from immunoSEQ multiplex PCR, and its TCRdb copy is limited to in-frame clones, with some not included. The sample shows about 200,000 clones, roughly three quarters of them seen only once. In germline, CDR1 is LNHNV, CDR2 YYDKDF (reference sequence). V was clipped by 5 bases and J by 6 bases, with 19 bases between them. The CDR3 runs 15 residues. The sequencing used PBMCs, collected after 12 months of ibrutinib treatment. This TCR was sampled from a human donor with chronic lymphocytic leukemia. This chain joins TRBV15 and TRBJ1-2; weak D call: TRBD1 (5 bases). The CDR3 nucleotides read TGTGCCACCAGCTTACGAGGAGCGGGGGGAGATGGCTACACCTTC. Its protein product is CATSLRGAGGDGYTF.